This is a list of T cell receptor beta chains from one sample in a study of blood T cell repertoires in COVID-19. Only in-frame clones appear in the TCRdb table, and some are missing; sequencing was by immunoSEQ multiplex PCR. The sample has under 300,000 clones; more than 80% are singletons. The sample taken for sequencing was peripheral blood. Every receptor here comes from a woman aged 40 to 50 with acute or convalescent COVID-19. Both conserved end residues are part of each CDR3. Fields, in order: V gene, CDR3 length, clone size, J gene, D gene, CDR3 protein, CDR3 DNA. A D gene is named only where the DNA matches it firmly. The size of a clone is reported for some rows only, either as once, few or many, or as a class for expanded clones.

TRBV27	16	.	TRBJ2-1	.	CASSLWASDLINEQFF	TGTGCCAGCAGTTTATGGGCTAGCGACCTGATTAATGAGCAGTTCTTC
TRBV7-8	15	once	TRBJ2-1	TRBD1	CASSYLQGAYNEQFF	TGTGCCAGCAGCTATTTACAGGGGGCGTACAATGAGCAGTTCTTC
TRBV19	14	.	TRBJ2-5	TRBD2	CASSSGGGWETQYF	TGTGCCAGTTCCAGCGGGGGAGGTTGGGAGACCCAGTACTTC
TRBV20-1	10	.	TRBJ1-4	.	CSASRGELFF	TGCAGTGCTAGTCGGGGGGAACTGTTTTTT
TRBV2	15	.	TRBJ2-1	.	CASRRYLVRGHEQFF	TGTGCCAGCAGAAGGTACCTAGTTAGGGGCCATGAGCAGTTCTTC
TRBV4-1	14	.	TRBJ2-5	TRBD1	CASSFRTGKETQYF	TGCGCCAGCAGCTTCCGGACAGGGAAAGAGACCCAGTACTTC
TRBV27	15	.	TRBJ1-2	.	CASTTLRGISYGYTF	TGTGCCAGCACCACCCTTAGGGGAATCAGCTATGGCTACACCTTC
TRBV4-1	15	.	TRBJ1-1	TRBD1	CASSQIDRENTEAFF	TGCGCCAGCAGCCAAATCGACAGGGAGAACACTGAAGCTTTCTTT
TRBV21-1	16	.	TRBJ1-2	.	CASSKGDPGQGLGYTF	TGTGCCAGCAGCAAAGGGGATCCGGGACAGGGCCTTGGCTACACCTTC
TRBV11-3	15	.	TRBJ1-1	TRBD1	CASSLGGQANTEAFF	TGTGCCAGCAGCTTAGGGGGACAGGCGAACACTGAAGCTTTCTTT
TRBV29-1	15	.	TRBJ1-1	.	CSVVRVLPMNTEAFF	TGCAGCGTTGTACGGGTTCTGCCCATGAACACTGAAGCTTTCTTT
TRBV6-5	14	.	TRBJ2-1	.	CASVDVARKGEQFF	TGTGCCAGCGTCGACGTAGCGAGAAAAGGGGAGCAGTTCTTC
TRBV10-3	13	.	TRBJ1-6	.	CAIRGGVYSPLHF	TGTGCCATCAGGGGGGGGGTTTATTCACCCCTCCACTTT
TRBV7-9	15	.	TRBJ2-1	.	CASSYGVGSYNEQFF	TGTGCCAGCAGCTACGGGGTGGGGTCCTACAATGAGCAGTTCTTC
TRBV11-2	14	.	TRBJ2-2	.	CASSLGQITGELFF	TGTGCCAGCAGCTTAGGGCAGATTACCGGGGAGCTGTTTTTT
TRBV15	17	.	TRBJ1-5	.	CATSRDQGSRVDQPQHF	TGTGCCACCAGCAGAGATCAGGGGTCCAGGGTAGATCAGCCCCAGCATTTT
TRBV25-1	11	.	TRBJ1-2	.	CASTGGHGYTF	TGTGCCAGCACCGGAGGCCATGGCTACACCTTC
TRBV29-1	12	.	TRBJ1-1	.	CSVESWNTEAFF	TGCAGCGTTGAGAGCTGGAACACTGAAGCTTTCTTT